This T cell receptor beta chain was captured by sequencing in a study of OX40 agonist ivuxolimab in advanced cancers. About the study: Patients with hepatocellular carcinoma, melanoma, renal cell or head and neck cancer made up the dose-escalation patients. Notes on the study in general: Some nonresponders additionally presented with little normalized T-cell clonal expansion. CD4+ and CD8+ blood T cells expanded clonally by week 6 at 0.1 to 3.0 mg/kg.

Concerning this clone: Its antigen is not identified.

In germline, CDR1 is SEHNR, CDR2 FQNEAQ (reference sequence). The germline V and J ends were trimmed by 2 bases and 1 base, with 11 bases remaining between them. This CDR3 is built from 16 residues. Sequencing used immunoSEQ multiplex PCR; TCRdb keeps in-frame clones, though not all of them. The table includes fewer than 140,000 clones, less than 95% detected once. This TCR derives from an adult with an advanced solid tumor such as melanoma, head and neck, liver or kidney cancer. J is TRBJ2-2 and V is TRBV7-9; perhaps TRBD1 as D (5 bases). The material was CD4+ or CD8+ T cells sorted from blood, obtained in a trial of the OX40 agonist ivuxolimab. The CDR3 reads CASSLLQGGNTGELFF. DNA for the CDR3: TGTGCCAGCAGCTTACTGCAGGGCGGGAACACCGGGGAGCTGTTTTTT. The entire variable domain, with the rest obtained from reference TRBV7-9 and TRBJ2-2, is as follows: DTGVSQNPRHKITKRGQNVTFRCDPISEHNRLYWYRQTLGQGPEFLTYFQNEAQLEKSRLLSDRFSAERPKGSFSTLEIQRTEQGDSAMYLCASSLLQGGNTGELFFGEGSRLTVL.